This T cell receptor beta chain was recorded in a study of regulatory T cells in long-lasting Graves disease. Study in general: It was over 5 years of antithyroid drugs, with positive TSH receptor antibodies, that meant persistent Graves' disease.

Study observations and caveats: Persistent Graves' patients showed a TCR diversity that was lower than that of newly diagnosed ones.

In this sample, this clonotype turned up many times. Its antigen is still unknown. Researchers made TCR beta libraries by using iRepertoire HTBI primers and running Arm-PCR on CDR3 regions. Each CDR3 protein gets one entry after TCRdb re-called the multiplex PCR reads with MiXCR. The data contain approximately 290,000 distinct CDR3 sequences, approximately 20% of them singletons. Time point specified: persistent/refractory GD, antithyroid drugs over 5 years with positive TRAb. After RNA was extracted from PBMCs, the TCR library was made from it. This CDR3 spans 15 amino acids. Germline CDR1 reads LGHDT; CDR2 reads YNNKEL (reference sequence). V shed 1 base and J shed 0 bases, with 4 bases lying between them.

This chain uses TRBV3-1 with TRBJ1-6, with no clear D. Sequences were derived from peripheral blood mononuclear cells (PBMCs), sampled when the disease was refractory, from a patient treated with antithyroid drugs. The sequence came from a female donor with Graves disease. The CDR3 region has the DNA TGTGCCAGCAGCCAAGGTGGCTCCTATAATTCACCCCTCCACTTT. It translates to CASSQGGSYNSPLHF.